These 25 T cell receptor beta chains came from one sample sequenced in a study of immune heterogeneity within non-small cell lung tumors. Bulk tumor gDNA, 600 ng per sample, served as the TCR template. Biopsy collection occurred during surgery, with several far-apart biopsies per primary tumor. The patients were newly diagnosed with non-small cell lung cancer, had not been treated, and had curative surgery. A first 10-cycle multiplex round used 32 V-gene and 13 J-gene primers on TCR beta CDR3. TCRdb re-called the multiplex PCR reads with MiXCR, one entry per CDR3 protein. Among roughly 8,900 distinct CDR3 sequences listed, under 35% were seen once. The specimen was lung tumor tissue. The source is a man aged 60-69 years with non-small cell lung cancer.

The chain couples TRBV27 to TRBJ2-7; D is possibly TRBD1 (5 bases). The length of the CDR3 is 12 residues. Germline V lookup: CDR1 MNHEY, CDR2 SMNVEV (reference sequence). The V end was cut by 9 bases, the J end by 7 bases, with 16 bases between. CDR3 in amino acids: CASGATDWEQYF. The CDR3, as DNA: TGTGCCAGTGGGGCGACAGATTGGGAGCAGTACTTC.

This clonotype was seen ten or more times. The chain has TRBV11-2 and TRBJ1-2; D is unresolved. CDR1 SGHAT and CDR2 FQNNGV come from the germline V gene. The CDR3 length is 14 residues. V lost 2 bases and J 3 bases, leaving 10 bases between the germline ends. The CDR3 sequence: CASSLTTDYYGYTF. The CDR3 nucleotides read TGTGCCAGCAGCTTAACCACAGATTACTATGGCTACACCTTC. Full variable domain (outside the CDR3, taken from reference TRBV11-2 and TRBJ1-2): EAGVAQSPRYKIIEKRQSVAFWCNPISGHATLYWYQQILGQGPKLLIQFQNNGVVDDSQLPKDRFSAERLKGVDSTLKIQPAKLEDSAVYLCASSLTTDYYGYTFGSGTRLTVV.

This clonotype is medium-sized. This chain uses TRBV10-3 with TRBJ1-6; a weak D match, TRBD1 (5 bases). This CDR3 has 14 residues. V was trimmed by 0 bases and J by 12 bases, leaving 12 bases between them. Germline V gene lookup returns CDR1 ENHRY and CDR2 SYGVKD. In nucleotides, the CDR3 is TGTGCCATCAGTGAGTCGACTCCTGGGGGACCCCTCCACTTT. Protein: CAISESTPGGPLHF.

By share, this clonotype counts as medium-sized. The chain links TRBV6-2 or TRBV6-3 to TRBJ2-7; TRBD2 matches 13 bases. Germline V CDR1 and CDR2: MNHEY, SVGEGT. V shed 2 bases and J 0 bases; nucleotides not matched to a gene: 13. The CDR3 sequence is 20 residues long. As DNA, the CDR3 is TGTGCCAGCAGTTACAATTCGGGACTAGCGGGACCGAGGAGCTCCTACGAGCAGTACTTC. Its translation: CASSYNSGLAGPRSSYEQYF.

CDR3 nucleotides: TGTGCCAGCAGCAAAGAAAACTATGGCTACACCTTC. This translates into CASSKENYGYTF. The chain joins TRBV27 to TRBJ1-2; D is unresolved. CDR1 MNHEY and CDR2 SMNVEV come from the germline V gene (reference sequence). CDR3 size: 12 residues. V shed 6 bases and J shed 2 bases, with 7 bases lying between them.

The chain joins TRBV7-9 to TRBJ1-4; possibly TRBD1 for D (6 bases). This CDR3 contains 16 residues. The germline CDR1 and CDR2 sequences are SEHNR and FQNEAQ (reference sequence). V was cut by 3 bases and J by 3 bases, with 14 bases left in between. This CDR3 reads CASSLGGGAANEKLFF. The CDR3 DNA is TGTGCCAGCAGCTTGGGGGGGGGCGCGGCTAATGAAAAACTGTTTTTT.

Many counts were recorded for this clonotype. The chain couples TRBV7-9 to TRBJ2-1; TRBD2 aligns across 8 bases. Trimming took 2 bases from V and 6 from J; bases not matched to a gene: 12. The CDR3 runs to 17 residues. Germline lookup yields CDR1 SEHNR and CDR2 FQNEAQ (reference sequence). Written as DNA, the CDR3 is TGTGCCAGCAGCTTAAGGTCCTCGGGACTAGGGGGCAATGAGCAGTTCTTC. Its translation: CASSLRSSGLGGNEQFF.

This clonotype appeared many times. The chain employs TRBV7-9 and TRBJ2-7; 11 bases map to TRBD1. Germline CDR1 reads SEHNR; CDR2 reads FQNEAQ (reference sequence). The CDR3 contains 15 residues. The V and J ends lost 4 bases and 3 bases, in that order; junction bases with no gene match: 5. The CDR3 sequence is CASSSEGQGVYEQYF. The DNA of the CDR3 is TGTGCCAGCAGCTCCGAGGGACAGGGGGTCTACGAGCAGTACTTC.

This clonotype was seen ten or more times. This chain uses TRBV9 with TRBJ1-2; the D gene is possibly TRBD1 (5 bases). CDR1 is SGDLS and CDR2 is YYNGEE in the germline V gene. This CDR3 spans 14 amino acids. V was pared by 4 bases and J by 4 bases, with 14 bases between. CDR3 residues: CASSPDGASYGYTF. The CDR3 coding sequence is TGTGCCAGCAGCCCGGACGGGGCGAGCTATGGCTACACCTTC.

This clonotype has ten or more counts. The gene calls are TRBV2 and TRBJ2-1, with 7 bases aligning to TRBD2. V gave up 4 bases and J gave up 4 bases; unmatched junction bases: 10. The CDR3 consists of 16 residues. Germline V gene sequence: CDR1 SNHLY, CDR2 FYNNEI. CDR3 bases: TGTGCCAGCAGTGGAGACGGTACTAGCGTATACAATGAGCAGTTCTTC. Translating gives CASSGDGTSVYNEQFF.

Concerning this clonotype: A read error may explain this, as a much larger clone is one base away. The chain has TRBV29-1 and TRBJ2-2; a possible D gene is TRBD2 (6 bases). Germline CDR1 SQVTM, CDR2 ANQGSEA. The CDR3 runs to 12 residues. The CDR3 sequence: CSVLPGTGEVFF. The DNA for the CDR3 is TGCAGCGTTTTGCCCGGGACCGGGGAGGTGTTTTTT.

This clonotype was recorded a few times. The chain joins TRBV2 to TRBJ2-5; 8 bases fit TRBD1. Germline loops: CDR1 SNHLY, CDR2 FYNNEI. This CDR3 is built from 15 residues. J lost 0 bases, V lost 3 bases, and 3 bases had no gene match. The CDR3 bases are TGTGCCAGCAGTGACGGACAGGGAAACCAAGAGACCCAGTACTTC. Residues: CASSDGQGNQETQYF.

This chain connects TRBV11-3 to TRBJ2-2; D uncertain. V lost 5 bases and J 6 bases, leaving 7 bases between the germline ends. CDR3 length equals 12 residues. Germline CDR1 SGHNT, CDR2 YENEEA. The CDR3 DNA reads as TGTGCCAGCAGCCCCTACTCCGGGGAGCTGTTTTTT. Protein: CASSPYSGELFF.

The chain recombines TRBV27 with TRBJ2-7; D remains unclear. CDR3 length equals 13 residues. V lost 1 base to trimming and J lost 3 bases, with 7 bases between them. Germline loops: CDR1 MNHEY, CDR2 SMNVEV (reference sequence). This chain's CDR3 is CASSLFSSYEQYF. In DNA, the CDR3 is TGTGCCAGCAGTTTATTTAGCAGCTACGAGCAGTACTTC.

The count of this clonotype is one. Because it lacks the conserved phenylalanine or tryptophan at the end, this CDR3 is likely a read error. Because the CDR3's place on the DNA is in doubt, the DNA is left out and the CDR3 is given as listed by TCRdb. V gene TRBV6-5 combines with J gene TRBJ2-3; TRBD2, as called in the table, went unchecked against the DNA. 13 amino acids form the CDR3, both terminal residues included. The germline CDR1 and CDR2 sequences are MNHEY and SVGAGI. The CDR3 loop reads CASSYPYEQYFGP.

Of note for this clonotype: The conserved phenylalanine or tryptophan is not found at the CDR3 terminus, so this likely reflects a read error. Because the CDR3's place on the DNA is in doubt, the DNA is left out and the CDR3 is given as listed by TCRdb. The rearrangement links TRBV27 to TRBJ2-3; no DNA check was done on the table's D call, TRBD2. The V gene's germline CDR1 is MNHEY and CDR2 SMNVEV (reference sequence). A total of 14 residues make up the CDR3, ends included. CDR3 residues: CASSFSSYEQYFGP.

This clonotype is labeled medium-sized. V and J are TRBV20-1 and TRBJ2-7, with no clear D. Looked up from germline, CDR1 is DFQATT and CDR2 is SNEGSKA (reference sequence). This CDR3 is built from 11 residues. Trimming removed 0 bases from V and 5 bases from J, with 5 bases in between. This chain's CDR3 is CSARDPDEQYF. The CDR3 nucleotides read TGCAGTGCTAGAGATCCGGACGAGCAGTACTTC.

This clonotype is judged medium-sized. The chain has TRBV6-1 and TRBJ2-7; D gene uncertain. The CDR3 sequence is 13 residues long. Per germline, CDR1 MNHNS and CDR2 SASEGT. Trimming left V 2 bases short and J 1 base short, with 6 bases between. In DNA, the CDR3 is TGTGCCAGCAGTGAATGGCCTTCCTACGAGCAGTACTTC. Its protein is CASSEWPSYEQYF.

This clonotype appeared many times. CDR3 bases: TGCAGTGCTATTAGCGGGAACACAGATACGCAGTATTTT. Its protein product is CSAISGNTDTQYF. The chain has TRBV20-1 and TRBJ2-3, with TRBD2 identical over 8 bases. Trimming took 4 bases from V and 2 from J; bases not matched to a gene: 2. Germline-derived CDR1 and CDR2 are DFQATT and SNEGSKA (reference sequence). CDR3 length: 13 amino acids.

J is TRBJ1-5 and V is TRBV12-5; no clear D gene. Per the germline V gene, CDR1 is LGHNT and CDR2 is FRNRAP. V was shortened by 3 bases and J by 0 bases, with 6 bases between the two germline ends. The CDR3 covers 14 residues. The CDR3 here is CASGLGNSNQPQHF. The DNA of the CDR3 is TGTGCTAGTGGTTTAGGGAATAGCAATCAGCCCCAGCATTTT. The complete variable domain, with remaining parts taken from reference TRBV12-5 and TRBJ1-5, reads DARVTQTPRHKVTEMGQEVTMRCQPILGHNTVFWYRQTMMQGLELLAYFRNRAPLDDSGMPKDRFSAEMPDATLATLKIQPSEPRDSAVYFCASGLGNSNQPQHFGDGTRLSIL.

This clonotype was observed many times. V usage is TRBV29-1 and J usage is TRBJ1-1; D gene ambiguous. This CDR3 comprises 8 residues. Germline loops: CDR1 SQVTM, CDR2 ANQGSEA. Trimming cost V 3 bases and J 12 bases, with 5 bases left between them. The CDR3 nucleotides read TGCAGCGTTGATCAGTCTTTCTTT. This encodes CSVDQSFF.

This clonotype was counted many times. The chain is built from TRBV6-2 or TRBV6-3 and TRBJ2-1; no firm D call. The germline gives CDR1 MNHEY, CDR2 SVGEGT. Trimming removed 4 bases from V and 9 bases from J, with 7 bases in between. This CDR3 has 11 amino acids. CDR3 residues: CASSWAFEQFF. CDR3 DNA sequence: TGTGCCAGCAGTTGGGCCTTTGAGCAGTTCTTC.

This clonotype is medium-sized (0.01 to 0.1%). V is TRBV30 and J is TRBJ2-7; TRBD2 aligns across 10 bases. The CDR3 covers 13 residues. Germline CDR1 and CDR2: GTSNPN and SVGIG (reference sequence). With V trimmed by 2 bases and J by 2 bases, 0 bases remained unmatched. The CDR3 loop is CAWSSGRAYEQYF. Written as DNA, the CDR3 is TGTGCCTGGAGTAGCGGGAGGGCCTACGAGCAGTACTTC.

In its sample, this clonotype was seen many times. J is TRBJ2-5 and V is TRBV6-2 or TRBV6-3; 11 bases fit TRBD1. Germline assignment: CDR1 MNHEY and CDR2 SVGEGT. The CDR3 is 14 residues long. The V segment lost 7 bases and the J segment 5 bases; nucleotides outside the gene matches: 6. CDR3 amino acids: CASTLRTGGETQYF. The CDR3, as DNA: TGTGCCAGCACCCTGAGGACAGGGGGCGAGACCCAGTACTTC.

The V gene is TRBV6-1, the J gene TRBJ2-7; 8 bases line up with TRBD2. Germline assignment: CDR1 MNHNS and CDR2 SASEGT. After removal of 0 bases from V and 5 bases from J, the junction contained 6 bases not matched to a gene. CDR3 length: 15 amino acids. This CDR3 reads CASSEASSGSNEQYF. CDR3 DNA: TGTGCCAGCAGTGAAGCATCGAGCGGGAGCAACGAGCAGTACTTC.